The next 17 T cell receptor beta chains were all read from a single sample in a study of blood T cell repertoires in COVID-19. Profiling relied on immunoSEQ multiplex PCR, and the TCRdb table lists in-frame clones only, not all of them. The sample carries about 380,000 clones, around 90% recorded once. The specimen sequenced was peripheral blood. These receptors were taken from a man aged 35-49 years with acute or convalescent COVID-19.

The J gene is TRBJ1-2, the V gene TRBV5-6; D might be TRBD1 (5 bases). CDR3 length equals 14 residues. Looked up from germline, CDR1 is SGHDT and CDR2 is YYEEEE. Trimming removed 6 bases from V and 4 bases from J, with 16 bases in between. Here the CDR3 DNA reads TGTGCCAGCACCTCCGGCCCGACAGCCTATGGCTACACCTTC. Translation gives CASTSGPTAYGYTF.

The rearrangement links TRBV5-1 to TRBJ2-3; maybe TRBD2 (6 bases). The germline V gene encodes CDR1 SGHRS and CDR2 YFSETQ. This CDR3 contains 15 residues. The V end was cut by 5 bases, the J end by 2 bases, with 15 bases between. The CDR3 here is CASRLDGGSTDTQYF. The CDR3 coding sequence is TGCGCCAGCAGGCTGGACGGGGGATCCACAGATACGCAGTATTTT. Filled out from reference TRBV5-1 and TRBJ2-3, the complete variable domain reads KAGVTQTPRYLIKTRGQQVTLSCSPISGHRSVSWYQQTPGQGLQFLFEYFSETQRNKGNFPGRFSGRQFSNSRSEMNVSTLELGDSALYLCASRLDGGSTDTQYFGPGTRLTVL.

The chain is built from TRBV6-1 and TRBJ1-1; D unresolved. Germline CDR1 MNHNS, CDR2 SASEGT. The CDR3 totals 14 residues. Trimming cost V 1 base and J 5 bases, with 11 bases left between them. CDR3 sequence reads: CASSEEAAETEAFF. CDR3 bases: TGTGCCAGCAGTGAAGAAGCCGCTGAGACTGAAGCTTTCTTT.

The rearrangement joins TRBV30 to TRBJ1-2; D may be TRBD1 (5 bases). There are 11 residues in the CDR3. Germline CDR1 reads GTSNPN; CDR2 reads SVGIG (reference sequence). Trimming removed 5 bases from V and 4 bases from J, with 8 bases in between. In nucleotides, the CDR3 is TGTGCCTGGGGGGGGAGCTATGGCTACACCTTC. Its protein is CAWGGSYGYTF.

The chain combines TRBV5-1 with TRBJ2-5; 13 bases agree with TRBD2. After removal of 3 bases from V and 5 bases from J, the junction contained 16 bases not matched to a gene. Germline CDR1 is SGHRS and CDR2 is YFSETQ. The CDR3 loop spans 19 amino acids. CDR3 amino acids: CASSSEGTSGMGRRETQYF. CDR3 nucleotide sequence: TGCGCCAGCAGCTCGGAAGGGACTAGCGGGATGGGCAGACGGGAGACCCAGTACTTC. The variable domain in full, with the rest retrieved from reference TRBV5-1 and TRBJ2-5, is KAGVTQTPRYLIKTRGQQVTLSCSPISGHRSVSWYQQTPGQGLQFLFEYFSETQRNKGNFPGRFSGRQFSNSRSEMNVSTLELGDSALYLCASSSEGTSGMGRRETQYFGPGTRLLVL.

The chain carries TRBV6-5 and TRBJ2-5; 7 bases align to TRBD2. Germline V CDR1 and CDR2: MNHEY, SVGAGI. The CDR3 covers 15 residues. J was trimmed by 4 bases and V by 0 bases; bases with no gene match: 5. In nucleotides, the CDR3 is TGTGCCAGCAGTTACTCGGCGGGAGAGGGAGAGACCCAGTACTTC. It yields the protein CASSYSAGEGETQYF.

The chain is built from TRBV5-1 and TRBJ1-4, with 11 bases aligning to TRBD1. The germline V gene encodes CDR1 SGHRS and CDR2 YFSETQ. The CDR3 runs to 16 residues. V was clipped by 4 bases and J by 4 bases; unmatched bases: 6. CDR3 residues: CASSADRGRGNEKLFF. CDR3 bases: TGCGCCAGCAGCGCGGACAGGGGGCGAGGTAATGAAAAACTGTTTTTT.

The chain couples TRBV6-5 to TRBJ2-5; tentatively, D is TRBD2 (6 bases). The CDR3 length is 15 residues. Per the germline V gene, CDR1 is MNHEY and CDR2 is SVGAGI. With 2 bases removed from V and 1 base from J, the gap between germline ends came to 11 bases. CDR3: CASSYGGAGQETQYF. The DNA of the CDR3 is TGTGCCAGCAGTTACGGCGGGGCGGGCCAAGAGACCCAGTACTTC.

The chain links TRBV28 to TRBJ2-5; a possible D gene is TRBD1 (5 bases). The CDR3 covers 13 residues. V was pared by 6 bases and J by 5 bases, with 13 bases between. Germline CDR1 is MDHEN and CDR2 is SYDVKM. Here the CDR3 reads CASSDSFGETQYF. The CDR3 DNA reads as TGTGCCAGCAGCGACAGTTTCGGGGAGACCCAGTACTTC.

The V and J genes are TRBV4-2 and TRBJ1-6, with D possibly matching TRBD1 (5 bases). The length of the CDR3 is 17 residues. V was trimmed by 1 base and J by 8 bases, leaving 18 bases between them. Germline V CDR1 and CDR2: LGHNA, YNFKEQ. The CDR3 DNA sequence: TGTGCCAGCAGCCAAGGTCTAGGGGCGATAAGTCATTCACCCCTCCACTTT. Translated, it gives CASSQGLGAISHSPLHF.

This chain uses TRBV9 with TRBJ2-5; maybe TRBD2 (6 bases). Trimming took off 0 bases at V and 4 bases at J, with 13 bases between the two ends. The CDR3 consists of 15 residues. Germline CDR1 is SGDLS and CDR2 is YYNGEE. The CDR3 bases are TGTGCCAGCAGCGTAGAAACGGGAGTCGGAGAGACCCAGTACTTC. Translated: CASSVETGVGETQYF.

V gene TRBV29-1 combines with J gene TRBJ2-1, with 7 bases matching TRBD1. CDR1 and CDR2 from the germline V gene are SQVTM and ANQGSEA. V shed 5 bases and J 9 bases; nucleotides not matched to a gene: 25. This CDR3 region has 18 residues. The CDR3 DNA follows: TGCAGCGTTCCTTTAAAGGGGGCCGGACCCTATACATTCAGTGAGCAGTTCTTC. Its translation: CSVPLKGAGPYTFSEQFF.

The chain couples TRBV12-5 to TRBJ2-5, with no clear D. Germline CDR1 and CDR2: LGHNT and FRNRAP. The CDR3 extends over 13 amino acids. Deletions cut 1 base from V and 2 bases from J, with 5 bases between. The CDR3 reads CASGLGRQETQYF. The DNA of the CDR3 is TGTGCTAGTGGTTTGGGCAGGCAAGAGACCCAGTACTTC.

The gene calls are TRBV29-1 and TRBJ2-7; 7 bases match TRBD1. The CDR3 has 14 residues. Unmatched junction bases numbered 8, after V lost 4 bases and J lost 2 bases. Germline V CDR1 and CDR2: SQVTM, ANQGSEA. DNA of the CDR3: TGCAGCGTTGGCAGGACAGGCAGAGCCTACGAGCAGTACTTC. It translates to CSVGRTGRAYEQYF.

The CDR3 sequence is CASSITGGDEQFF. In DNA form, the CDR3 reads TGTGCCAGCAGTATAACGGGGGGGGATGAGCAGTTCTTC. The chain combines TRBV6-5 with TRBJ2-1; 8 bases match TRBD2. Germline CDR1 and CDR2: MNHEY and SVGAGI. J was trimmed by 8 bases and V by 5 bases; bases with no gene match: 5. This CDR3 region has 13 residues.

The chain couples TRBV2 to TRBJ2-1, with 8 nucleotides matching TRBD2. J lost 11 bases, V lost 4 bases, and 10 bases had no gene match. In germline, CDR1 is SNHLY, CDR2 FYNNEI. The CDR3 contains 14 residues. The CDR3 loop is CASSAGGVLVKQFF. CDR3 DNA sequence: TGTGCCAGCAGTGCGGGGGGGGTTTTGGTTAAGCAGTTCTTC. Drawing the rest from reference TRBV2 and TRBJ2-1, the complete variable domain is EPEVTQTPSHQVTQMGQEVILRCVPISNHLYFYWYRQILGQKVEFLVSFYNNEISEKSEIFDDQFSVERPDGSNFTLKIRSTKLEDSAMYFCASSAGGVLVKQFFGPGTRLTVL.

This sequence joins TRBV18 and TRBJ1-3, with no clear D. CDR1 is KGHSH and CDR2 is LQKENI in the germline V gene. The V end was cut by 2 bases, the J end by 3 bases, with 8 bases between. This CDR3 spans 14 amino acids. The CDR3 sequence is CASSPTPIGNTIYF. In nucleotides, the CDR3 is TGTGCCAGCTCACCAACCCCTATTGGAAACACCATATATTTT.